The 27 T cell receptor beta chains below were found in one sample sequenced in a study of vaccination effects on CD4 cells after COVID-19. Culturing for approximately 10 days preceded CD4+ T cell isolation. Participants were given two doses of BNT162b2 or mRNA-1273 vaccine. No cognate antigen is known for these TCRs. Clones were sequenced by immunoSEQ multiplex PCR, and TCRdb holds only the in-frame ones, with some missing. The sample lists about 57,000 clones; just under 80% were seen once. This specimen consisted of CD4+ T cells from PBMCs cultured without peptide, obtained after COVID-19 vaccination. The receptors stem from a human donor who received a COVID-19 vaccine.

CDR3 amino acids: CASSYSLHRYNEQFF. The DNA of the CDR3 is TGTGCCAGCAGTTACTCCCTCCACAGGTACAATGAGCAGTTCTTC. J is TRBJ2-1 and V is TRBV6-5; TRBD1 is a possible D gene (5 bases). The CDR3 totals 15 residues. The germline V and J ends were trimmed by 0 bases and 4 bases, with 10 bases remaining between them. Germline V CDR1 and CDR2: MNHEY, SVGAGI.

This chain joins TRBV12-5 and TRBJ1-2; no clear D. V was trimmed by 6 bases and J by 5 bases, leaving 16 bases between them. Germline loops: CDR1 LGHNT, CDR2 FRNRAP. The CDR3 contains 14 residues. CDR3 bases: TGTGCTAGTGGCCTTTCCGGACGGTATTATGGCTACACCTTC. Residues: CASGLSGRYYGYTF.

The chain couples TRBV27 to TRBJ2-3; 13 bases are shared with TRBD2. Germline V gene sequence: CDR1 MNHEY, CDR2 SMNVEV (reference sequence). After removal of 6 bases from V and 2 bases from J, the junction contained 5 bases not matched to a gene. The CDR3 length is 16 residues. CDR3 loop: CASRLLAGGLTDTQYF. CDR3 DNA sequence: TGTGCCAGCAGGCTACTAGCGGGGGGGCTCACAGATACGCAGTATTTT.

The rearrangement joins TRBV6-5 to TRBJ1-4; D possibly corresponds to TRBD1 (6 bases). CDR1 MNHEY and CDR2 SVGAGI come from the germline V gene. The CDR3 extends over 13 amino acids. Between the trimmed V and J ends, which lost 6 bases and 7 bases, there was a span of 12 bases. CDR3 nucleotide sequence: TGTGCCAGCAGCGCAGGGGTAGGTGAAAAACTGTTTTTT. Protein sequence: CASSAGVGEKLFF.

The chain uses TRBV27 and TRBJ1-6; D gene ambiguous. The V end lost 7 bases, the J end lost 6 bases, and 7 bases lay between the germline ends. CDR3 length equals 12 residues. The germline CDR1 and CDR2 sequences are MNHEY and SMNVEV (reference sequence). The CDR3 bases are TGTGCCAGCACCGAGGGTAATTCACCCCTCCACTTT. Translation: CASTEGNSPLHF.

The chain carries TRBV27 and TRBJ2-7; TRBD2 agrees at 9 bases. This CDR3 has 14 residues. The germline V gene encodes CDR1 MNHEY and CDR2 SMNVEV (reference sequence). J lost 0 bases, V lost 9 bases, and 6 bases had no gene match. CDR3 sequence (DNA): TGTGCCAGTCATGGACTAGCGAACTCCTACGAGCAGTACTTC. Protein: CASHGLANSYEQYF.

This rearrangement joins TRBV6-5 to TRBJ2-7; D not certain. From germline, CDR1 is MNHEY and CDR2 SVGAGI. The V gene lost 5 bases and the J gene lost 0 bases, with 14 bases spanning the gap. CDR3 length: 15 residues. As DNA, the CDR3 is TGTGCCAGCAGTATGTACAGCAAGGGCTCCTACGAGCAGTACTTC. Its protein product is CASSMYSKGSYEQYF.

The V and J genes are TRBV4-2 and TRBJ2-1; tentative D call: TRBD2 (7 bases). The germline V and J ends were trimmed by 2 bases and 9 bases, with 23 bases remaining between them. This CDR3 is built from 17 residues. From germline, CDR1 is LGHNA and CDR2 YNFKEQ. This CDR3 reads CASSQRRMGGLGGEQFF. CDR3 DNA sequence: TGTGCCAGCAGCCAAAGAAGGATGGGGGGGCTGGGCGGTGAGCAGTTCTTC.

The chain is built from TRBV5-1 and TRBJ2-5; 7 nucleotides align to TRBD1. Trimming cost V 0 bases and J 4 bases; bases outside gene matches: 3. The CDR3 is 14 residues long. Per germline, CDR1 SGHRS and CDR2 YFSETQ. The CDR3 here is CASSLGDRAETQYF. DNA for the CDR3: TGCGCCAGCAGCTTGGGAGACAGGGCAGAGACCCAGTACTTC.

The chain has TRBV7-9 and TRBJ2-7, with 11 bases lining up with TRBD2. The V and J ends lost 4 bases and 2 bases, in that order; junction bases with no gene match: 7. The CDR3 totals 16 residues. Per the germline V gene, CDR1 is SEHNR and CDR2 is FQNEAQ (reference sequence). The CDR3 reads CASSSRLAGNPYEQYF. The CDR3 DNA reads TGTGCCAGCAGCTCGAGACTAGCGGGAAACCCCTACGAGCAGTACTTC. Combining the CDR3 with reference TRBV7-9 and TRBJ2-7 gives the whole variable domain DTGVSQNPRHKITKRGQNVTFRCDPISEHNRLYWYRQTLGQGPEFLTYFQNEAQLEKSRLLSDRFSAERPKGSFSTLEIQRTEQGDSAMYLCASSSRLAGNPYEQYFGPGTRLTVT.

For the CDR3, the DNA is TGTGCCTGGAGTCTGGCGGGATATGAGCAGTTCTTC. Amino acids: CAWSLAGYEQFF. The chain has TRBV30 and TRBJ2-1; D may be TRBD2 (6 bases). V dropped 2 bases and J dropped 8 bases, with 10 bases sitting between them. Per germline, CDR1 GTSNPN and CDR2 SVGIG (reference sequence). This CDR3 spans 12 amino acids.

The J gene is TRBJ2-2, the V gene TRBV12-3 or TRBV12-4, with 9 bases lining up with TRBD2. Germline trimming cut 6 bases from V and 5 bases from J; bases unmatched to any gene: 1. The CDR3 totals 13 residues. The CDR3: CASRTSGTGELFF. The DNA for the CDR3 is TGTGCCAGCAGAACTAGCGGGACCGGGGAGCTGTTTTTT.

The chain joins TRBV28 to TRBJ1-2; tentatively, D is TRBD1 (5 bases). V gave up 5 bases and J gave up 8 bases, with 18 bases separating them. The CDR3 contains 14 residues. Germline CDR1 and CDR2: MDHEN and SYDVKM. The CDR3 loop reads CASSVYTGGGGYTF. Written as DNA, the CDR3 is TGTGCCAGCAGTGTATACACCGGGGGTGGAGGCTACACCTTC.

This clone was counted between two and nine times. This chain connects TRBV6-5 to TRBJ2-7; 12 bases align to TRBD1. After removal of 2 bases from V and 6 bases from J, the junction contained 8 bases not matched to a gene. Germline-derived CDR1 and CDR2 are MNHEY and SVGAGI. This CDR3 has 16 residues. The CDR3 reads CASSYIPRDRGREQYF. The CDR3 coding sequence is TGTGCCAGCAGTTACATCCCACGGGACAGGGGGCGCGAGCAGTACTTC.

This rearrangement joins TRBV12-1 to TRBJ2-3; TRBD2, the table's D call, lacks a check against the DNA. TRBV12-1 is a pseudogene. The CDR3 consists of 17 residues. CDR3 sequence reads: CASRQDRLAGVTDTQYF. CDR3 sequence (DNA): TGTGCCAGCAGGCAAGACAGGCTAGCGGGGGTCACAGATACGCAGTATTTT.

The chain combines TRBV10-3 with TRBJ2-3; TRBD1 matches at 9 bases. Trimming removed 5 bases from V and 5 bases from J; junction bases left unmatched: 5. Germline values: CDR1 ENHRY, CDR2 SYGVKD. The length of the CDR3 is 14 residues. Here the CDR3 DNA reads TGTGCCATCAGTATTACAGGGGGCCGAGATACGCAGTATTTT. Translation: CAISITGGRDTQYF.

The rearrangement links TRBV5-1 to TRBJ1-1; tentative D call: TRBD1 (5 bases). CDR1 and CDR2 (germline): SGHRS, YFSETQ. V lost 5 bases and J lost 0, with 14 bases in between. The CDR3 totals 15 residues. CDR3: CASRPPTDMNTEAFF. The CDR3 nucleotides are TGCGCCAGCAGACCGCCGACGGACATGAACACTGAAGCTTTCTTT.

The V call is TRBV7-3, the J call TRBJ2-3; D is unresolved. CDR3 length: 13 amino acids. Germline CDR1 and CDR2: SGHTA and FQGTGA. The V gene lost 0 bases and the J gene lost 1 base, with 2 bases spanning the gap. Here the CDR3 reads CASSLTGTDTQYF. Written as DNA, the CDR3 is TGTGCCAGCAGCTTAACCGGCACAGATACGCAGTATTTT. Variable domain in full (rest from reference TRBV7-3 and TRBJ2-3): GAGVSQTPSNKVTEKGKYVELRCDPISGHTALYWYRQSLGQGPEFLIYFQGTGAADDSGLPNDRFFAVRPEGSVSTLKIQRTERGDSAVYLCASSLTGTDTQYFGPGTRLTVL.

V and J are TRBV18 and TRBJ2-1, with D possibly matching TRBD1 (5 bases). The germline gives CDR1 KGHSH, CDR2 LQKENI. V lost 5 bases and J lost 10, with 9 bases in between. The CDR3 has 11 amino acids. CDR3 coding DNA: TGTGCCAGCTCATCCCGGACAGAGCAGTTCTTC. Translated: CASSSRTEQFF.

V is TRBV3-1 (or the pseudogene TRBV3-2) and J is TRBJ2-7, with D tentatively TRBD2 (6 bases). Trimming stripped 2 bases from V and 7 bases from J, with 21 bases between. Germline V CDR1 and CDR2: LGHDT, YNNKEL (reference sequence). This CDR3 is 16 amino acids long. CDR3 amino acids: CASSQKGVGGAGEQYF. DNA of the CDR3: TGTGCCAGCAGCCAAAAAGGGGTCGGAGGGGCAGGTGAGCAGTACTTC.

V gene TRBV7-9 combines with J gene TRBJ2-7; 8 nucleotides line up with TRBD1. Germline V lookup: CDR1 SEHNR, CDR2 FQNEAQ (reference sequence). Trimming removed 4 bases from V and 0 bases from J; junction bases left unmatched: 5. The length of the CDR3 is 15 residues. The CDR3 DNA sequence: TGTGCCAGCAGCTCTCGGACAGGGTACTCCTACGAGCAGTACTTC. Amino acid sequence: CASSSRTGYSYEQYF.

The J gene is TRBJ1-2, the V gene TRBV7-9; D is unclear. Germline V CDR1 and CDR2: SEHNR, FQNEAQ (reference sequence). The ends were cut back, 2 bases at V and 4 bases at J, with 11 bases in the middle. This CDR3 has 14 residues. The CDR3 DNA reads as TGTGCCAGCAGCTTAATCGCAGTAGCCTATGGCTACACCTTC. Its translation is CASSLIAVAYGYTF.

This chain joins TRBV5-8 and TRBJ2-1, with 11 bases aligning to TRBD2. Germline V gene sequence: CDR1 SGHTS, CDR2 YDEGEE. The CDR3 sequence is 15 residues long. The V segment lost 0 bases and the J segment 8 bases; nucleotides outside the gene matches: 4. The CDR3, as DNA: TGTGCCAGCAGCTTGGGGGTAGCGGGGGGGCATGAGCAGTTCTTC. Amino acid sequence: CASSLGVAGGHEQFF.

The chain couples TRBV4-2 to TRBJ1-2, with TRBD1 identical over 12 bases. Germline CDR1 reads LGHNA; CDR2 reads YNFKEQ. V shed 4 bases, J shed 7 bases, and the junction held 10 bases outside the gene matches. The CDR3 totals 16 residues. CDR3 amino acids: CASSPTRDRGQGGYTF. The CDR3 coding sequence is TGTGCCAGCAGCCCAACACGGGACAGGGGGCAGGGTGGCTACACCTTC.

This chain uses TRBV30 with TRBJ2-7, with D unclear. Germline loops: CDR1 GTSNPN, CDR2 SVGIG (reference sequence). The CDR3 contains 12 residues. Trimming stripped 3 bases from V and 6 bases from J, with 12 bases between. The CDR3 DNA sequence: TGTGCCTGGAGAGGTCGCACCCCCGAGCAGTACTTC. Translated: CAWRGRTPEQYF.

This chain links TRBV3-1 (or the pseudogene TRBV3-2) with TRBJ2-7; the match to TRBD2 covers 9 bases. The CDR3 consists of 14 residues. The germline V gene has CDR1 LGHDT and CDR2 YNNKEL (reference sequence). J gave up 6 bases and V 1 base, and 4 bases lay outside the gene matches. CDR3 sequence reads: CASSQVPLAGEQYF. The CDR3 DNA sequence: TGTGCCAGCAGCCAAGTCCCACTAGCGGGCGAGCAGTACTTC.

This sequence joins TRBV30 and TRBJ1-2; D gene unclear. The V end lost 1 base, the J end lost 3 bases, and 12 bases lay between the germline ends. CDR3 length: 14 amino acids. Germline CDR1 and CDR2: GTSNPN and SVGIG (reference sequence). This CDR3 reads CAWSGTGEDYGYTF. CDR3 nucleotide sequence: TGTGCCTGGAGTGGGACCGGGGAGGACTATGGCTACACCTTC.